This T cell receptor (beta chain) was documented in a study of lymphopenia after photon versus proton radiotherapy. Trimming took 2 bases from V and 1 from J, leaving 9 bases between them. Germline values: CDR1 SGHRS, CDR2 YFSETQ. The CDR3 consists of 14 residues. Method: immunoSEQ multiplex PCR; TCRdb's copy keeps in-frame clones and lacks some. The sample contains 37,000 or so clones, approximately 86% of which appear only once. Study observations and caveats: In patients who died, overall survival fell as post-nadir TCR diversity dropped more. Oligoclonal CD8+ Temra expansion after nadir drove photon patients' diversity drop. Relative stability marked proton patients; photon patients lost diversity and naive cells.

On this clone itself: Its antigen is undetermined.

Sequenced material: peripheral blood, taken from a patient treated with proton-based radiotherapy. This clonotype was sampled from a woman in her 70s with pancreatic cancer. Some clones in this sample may be carry-over from other donors' samples. The V gene is TRBV5-1, the J gene TRBJ1-1; D call uncertain. CDR3 in DNA: TGCGCCAGCAGCTTAGGCCAGGCGAACACTGAAGCTTTCTTT. Its protein product is CASSLGQANTEAFF.